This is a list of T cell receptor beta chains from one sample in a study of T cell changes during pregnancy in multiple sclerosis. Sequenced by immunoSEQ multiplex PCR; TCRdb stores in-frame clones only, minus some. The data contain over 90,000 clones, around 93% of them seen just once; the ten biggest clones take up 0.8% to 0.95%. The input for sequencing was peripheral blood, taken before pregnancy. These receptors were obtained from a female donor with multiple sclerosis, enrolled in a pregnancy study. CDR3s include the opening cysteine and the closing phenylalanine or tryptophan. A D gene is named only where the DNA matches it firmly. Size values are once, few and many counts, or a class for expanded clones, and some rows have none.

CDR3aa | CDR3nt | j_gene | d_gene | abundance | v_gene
CASSISGQPQHF | TGTGCCAGTAGTATCTCGGGTCAGCCCCAGCATTTT | TRBJ1-5 | NA | NA | TRBV19
CASSQVATRQETQYF | TGCGCCAGCAGCCAAGTAGCTACACGCCAAGAGACCCAGTACTTC | TRBJ2-5 | NA | NA | TRBV4-1
CASRQGAHYEQYF | TGTGCCAGTCGACAGGGGGCGCACTACGAGCAGTACTTC | TRBJ2-7 | TRBD1 | NA | TRBV19
CSVRGGNTEAFF | TGCAGCGTTAGGGGAGGGAACACTGAAGCTTTCTTT | TRBJ1-1 | NA | few | TRBV29-1
CASSLSRLNEQYF | TGTGCCAGCAGTTTATCCAGACTAAACGAGCAGTACTTC | TRBJ2-7 | NA | once | TRBV27
CASRVDRSSYNSPLHF | TGTGCCAGCAGGGTTGACAGGAGCTCCTATAATTCACCCCTCCACTTT | TRBJ1-6 | NA | NA | TRBV2
CASSLGRGGRYEQFF | TGCGCCAGCAGCTTGGGACGGGGGGGCAGATATGAGCAGTTCTTC | TRBJ2-1 | TRBD2 | NA | TRBV5-1
CASSKGTGTDTQYF | TGTGCCAGCAGTAAAGGGACAGGCACAGATACGCAGTATTTT | TRBJ2-3 | TRBD1 | NA | TRBV6-6
CASSSPRQGAEGYTF | TGTGCCAGCAGCTCTCCTAGACAGGGGGCGGAGGGCTACACCTTC | TRBJ1-2 | TRBD1 | NA | TRBV5-4
CATRRGYSGGYTF | TGTGCCACCCGACGGGGGTATTCAGGTGGCTACACCTTC | TRBJ1-2 | NA | NA | TRBV6-5
CASSFSLEWETQYF | TGTGCCAGCAGCTTCTCCCTAGAATGGGAGACCCAGTACTTC | TRBJ2-5 | NA | NA | TRBV9
CAWSTGFIQYF | TGTGCCTGGAGTACAGGGTTTATCCAGTACTTC | TRBJ2-5 | NA | NA | TRBV30
CASSFYRDRGRSPLHF | TGTGCCAGCAGTTTCTACCGGGACAGGGGTAGATCACCCCTCCACTTT | TRBJ1-6 | TRBD1 | once | TRBV27
CASSFRQQGADTQYF | TGTGCCAGCAGCTTTCGACAACAGGGAGCAGATACGCAGTATTTT | TRBJ2-3 | NA | once | TRBV7-2
CASSLRPGDEQYF | TGTGCCAGCAGCCTACGGCCGGGGGACGAGCAGTACTTC | TRBJ2-7 | NA | NA | TRBV7-3
CASSPTATGGDEQFF | TGTGCCAGCAGCCCGACTGCCACGGGTGGCGATGAGCAGTTCTTC | TRBJ2-1 | NA | NA | TRBV4-2
CASSPGDRRNTGELFF | TGTGCCAGCAGTCCGGGGGACAGGCGAAACACCGGGGAGCTGTTTTTT | TRBJ2-2 | TRBD1 | NA | TRBV27
CASSIGTRNTEAFF | TGTGCCAGTAGTATAGGGACAAGGAACACTGAAGCTTTCTTT | TRBJ1-1 | NA | NA | TRBV19
CASSPSSTGYTEAFF | TGTGCCAGCAGCCCGAGTTCGACAGGTTACACTGAAGCTTTCTTT | TRBJ1-1 | NA | NA | TRBV7-6
CASSVEPTGMTGELFF | TGTGCCAGCAGCGTAGAACCGACAGGGATGACCGGGGAGCTGTTTTTT | TRBJ2-2 | TRBD1 | NA | TRBV9
CASSLAGTGYGYTF | TGTGCCAGCAGCTTAGCGGGGACAGGTTATGGCTACACCTTC | TRBJ1-2 | TRBD1 | NA | TRBV7-8
CASSPGSTEQYF | TGTGCCAGCAGCCCGGGGTCGACGGAGCAGTACTTC | TRBJ2-7 | NA | few | TRBV7-9
CASSTRTSGNEQFF | TGTGCCAGCAGTACCCGGACTAGCGGTAATGAGCAGTTCTTC | TRBJ2-1 | TRBD2 | NA | TRBV28
CASSTPRQPQHF | TGTGCCAGCAGTACCCCTCGGCAGCCCCAGCATTTT | TRBJ1-5 | NA | NA | TRBV27
CASSKTGQNTEAFF | TGCGCCAGCAGCAAGACAGGGCAGAACACTGAAGCTTTCTTT | TRBJ1-1 | TRBD1 | NA | TRBV5-1
CASSYGQGATGGYGYTF | TGTGCCAGCAGCTACGGACAGGGGGCTACCGGTGGCTATGGCTACACCTTC | TRBJ1-2 | TRBD1 | NA | TRBV11-2
CASSWKSGEQFF | TGTGCCAGCAGCTGGAAGTCGGGTGAGCAGTTCTTC | TRBJ2-1 | NA | once | TRBV7-3
CASSYSRGSHQPQHF | TGTGCCAGCAGTTACTCGAGAGGGAGCCATCAGCCCCAGCATTTT | TRBJ1-5 | NA | NA | TRBV6-5
CASRGGASGINEQFF | TGTGCCAGCAGAGGAGGGGCTAGCGGGATCAATGAGCAGTTCTTC | TRBJ2-1 | TRBD2 | once | TRBV25-1
CASSSPGTPRVNEQFF | TGTGCCAGCAGCTCCCCCGGGACTCCGCGGGTGAATGAGCAGTTCTTC | TRBJ2-1 | NA | NA | TRBV7-9
CASSPAGVSSNQPQHF | TGTGCCAGCTCACCAGCAGGGGTAAGTAGCAATCAGCCCCAGCATTTT | TRBJ1-5 | NA | NA | TRBV18
CAISERRENQPQHF | TGTGCCATCAGTGAGCGGCGGGAGAATCAGCCCCAGCATTTT | TRBJ1-5 | NA | NA | TRBV10-3
CASSPIGQENSPLHF | TGTGCCAGCTCACCAATTGGACAGGAAAATTCACCCCTCCACTTT | TRBJ1-6 | TRBD1 | NA | TRBV18
CAWSVNSGGAYTEAFF | TGTGCCTGGAGTGTAAATTCAGGGGGCGCATACACTGAAGCTTTCTTT | TRBJ1-1 | TRBD1 | once | TRBV30
CAISESSGGLNTEAFF | TGTGCCATCAGTGAGTCGAGTGGGGGCCTGAACACTGAAGCTTTCTTT | TRBJ1-1 | NA | few | TRBV10-3
CASRTGDIGGYTF | TGTGCCAGCAGGACCGGGGATATAGGTGGCTACACCTTC | TRBJ1-2 | NA | once | TRBV2
CASSPGTGGSFEKLFF | TGTGCCAGCTCACCAGGGACAGGGGGCAGCTTTGAAAAACTGTTTTTT | TRBJ1-4 | TRBD1 | NA | TRBV18
CASSHDRGPLGSTEAFF | TGTGCCAGTAGCCATGACAGGGGCCCCCTTGGAAGCACTGAAGCTTTCTTT | TRBJ1-1 | TRBD1 | NA | TRBV19
CAIPERREIDNEQFF | TGCGCCATACCTGAGAGGCGGGAGATCGACAATGAGCAGTTCTTC | TRBJ2-1 | TRBD2 | NA | TRBV23-1
CASSLTPHIWPQHF | TGTGCCAGTAGTCTGACTCCGCATATTTGGCCCCAGCATTTT | TRBJ1-5 | NA | once | TRBV19
CASSALAGNQPQHF | TGTGCCAGCAGCGCCCTGGCGGGCAATCAGCCCCAGCATTTT | TRBJ1-5 | NA | NA | TRBV7-9
CASSFQNEGVGYGYTF | TGTGCCAGCAGTTTTCAAAATGAGGGGGTTGGGTATGGCTACACCTTC | TRBJ1-2 | NA | NA | TRBV28
CSGKQGAGEQYF | TGCAGCGGCAAACAGGGGGCAGGCGAGCAGTACTTC | TRBJ2-7 | TRBD1 | once | TRBV29-1
CASSPALREGSAEAFF | TGTGCCAGCTCACCCGCCCTTCGGGAGGGGTCCGCTGAAGCTTTCTTT | TRBJ1-1 | NA | NA | TRBV18
CASRGGTGLQETQYF | TGCGCCAGCAGGGGGGGGACAGGCTTACAAGAGACCCAGTACTTC | TRBJ2-5 | NA | NA | TRBV5-1
CASSLAGTAITQYF | TGTGCCAGCTCACTAGCCGGGACAGCCATCACGCAGTATTTT | TRBJ2-3 | TRBD1 | NA | TRBV18
CASWKGSGGVSYNEQFF | TGTGCCAGCTGGAAGGGTAGCGGGGGGGTTTCCTACAATGAGCAGTTCTTC | TRBJ2-1 | TRBD2 | NA | TRBV5-4
CASSQVGRGDRNEQFF | TGCGCCAGCAGCCAAGTTGGGCGGGGGGATCGGAATGAGCAGTTCTTC | TRBJ2-1 | TRBD2 | once | TRBV4-3
CASSPRGIQETQYF | TGTGCCAGCAGTCCCCGCGGCATCCAAGAGACCCAGTACTTC | TRBJ2-5 | NA | NA | TRBV7-9
CAIQPYGYTF | TGTGCCATACAGCCCTATGGCTACACCTTC | TRBJ1-2 | NA | NA | TRBV7-9
CASSDRSIAGGGSWGETQYF | TGTGCCAGCAGTGATAGGAGTATTGCGGGAGGGGGCAGTTGGGGAGAGACCCAGTACTTC | TRBJ2-5 | TRBD2 | NA | TRBV6-1